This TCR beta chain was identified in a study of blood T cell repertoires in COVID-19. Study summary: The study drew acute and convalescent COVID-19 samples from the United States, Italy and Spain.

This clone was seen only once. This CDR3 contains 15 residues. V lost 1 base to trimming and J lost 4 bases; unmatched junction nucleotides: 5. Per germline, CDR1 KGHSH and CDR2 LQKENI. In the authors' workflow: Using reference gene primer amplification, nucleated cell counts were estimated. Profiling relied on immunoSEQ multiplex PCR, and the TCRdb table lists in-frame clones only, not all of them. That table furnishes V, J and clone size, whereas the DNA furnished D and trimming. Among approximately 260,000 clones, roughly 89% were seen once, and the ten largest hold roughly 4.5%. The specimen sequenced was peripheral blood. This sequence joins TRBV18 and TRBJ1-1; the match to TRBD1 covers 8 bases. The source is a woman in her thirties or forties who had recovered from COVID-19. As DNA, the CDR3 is TGTGCCAGCTCACCACTGGACAGGGTTAGCACTGAAGCTTTCTTT. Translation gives CASSPLDRVSTEAFF.